Presented here are 26 T cell receptor beta chains from one specimen sequenced in a study of control samples from healthy donors and cancer patients. Libraries were prepared by immunoSEQ multiplex PCR; TCRdb keeps only in-frame clonotypes and omits some of them. The data hold 150,000 to 200,000 clones, with approximately 90% observed a single time. The sequencing input was blood. The receptor set was obtained from a man between 25 and 39 years old in good health.

The chain employs TRBV6-5 and TRBJ1-1, with a weak D call TRBD1 (5 bases). V was trimmed by 8 bases and J by 5 bases, leaving 18 bases between them. CDR3 length equals 14 residues. The germline V gene encodes CDR1 MNHEY and CDR2 SVGAGI. The chain's CDR3 is CASSPTRGSTEAFF. CDR3 nucleotides: TGTGCCAGCTCCCCAACCCGGGGGAGTACTGAAGCTTTCTTT.

V gene TRBV3-1 (or the pseudogene TRBV3-2) combines with J gene TRBJ2-3; D unclear. Trimming pared 1 base from V and 10 bases from J, leaving 3 bases between. The CDR3 is 10 amino acids. The germline V gene has CDR1 LGHDT and CDR2 YNNKEL (reference sequence). Here the CDR3 DNA reads TGTGCCAGCAGCCAAGGTGCGCAGTATTTT. Encoded protein: CASSQGAQYF.

J is TRBJ1-6 and V is TRBV20-1, with D uncertain. The CDR3 runs 12 residues. Trimming left V 3 bases short and J 7 bases short, with 7 bases between. Germline loops: CDR1 DFQATT, CDR2 SNEGSKA (reference sequence). DNA of the CDR3: TGCAGTGCTAGTTCTCGGAATTCACCCCTCCACTTT. Protein product: CSASSRNSPLHF.

V gene TRBV6-5 combines with J gene TRBJ1-5, with TRBD1 as a possible D gene (5 bases). The ends were cut back, 0 bases at V and 5 bases at J, with 11 bases in the middle. The germline V gene has CDR1 MNHEY and CDR2 SVGAGI. The CDR3 consists of 15 residues. CDR3 residues: CASSYSSQGDQPQHF. The CDR3 nucleotides read TGTGCCAGCAGTTACTCGTCGCAGGGCGATCAGCCCCAGCATTTT.

The V gene is TRBV24-1, the J gene TRBJ1-5; maybe TRBD1 (6 bases). CDR3 length equals 15 residues. Per germline, CDR1 KGHDR and CDR2 SFDVKD. Trimming left V 3 bases short and J 7 bases short, with 15 bases between. CDR3 sequence reads: CATSDPQQGEQPQHF. CDR3 nucleotide sequence: TGTGCCACCAGTGATCCCCAACAGGGCGAACAGCCCCAGCATTTT.

V gene TRBV19 combines with J gene TRBJ2-7; tentative D call: TRBD2 (7 bases). The CDR3 is made up of 16 amino acids. The germline CDR1 and CDR2 sequences are LNHDA and SQIVND (reference sequence). V was clipped by 5 bases and J by 3 bases, with 20 bases between them. The CDR3 bases are TGTGCCAGTAGTCAGCAGGGGCGGGGGACGGGCTACGAGCAGTACTTC. The encoded protein is CASSQQGRGTGYEQYF.

CDR3 sequence reads: CASSQDRLGTSGYYEQYF. The CDR3 DNA follows: TGCGCCAGCAGCCAAGATCGACTTGGGACTAGCGGATACTACGAGCAGTACTTC. The chain is built from TRBV4-3 and TRBJ2-7; 11 bases are shared with TRBD2. The V segment lost 0 bases and the J segment 3 bases; nucleotides outside the gene matches: 10. CDR3 length: 18 amino acids. CDR1 is LGHNA and CDR2 is YSLEER in the germline V gene.

V usage is TRBV20-1 and J usage is TRBJ2-1; 11 bases line up with TRBD2. The CDR3 runs 15 residues. In germline, CDR1 is DFQATT, CDR2 SNEGSKA (reference sequence). Trimming cost V 3 bases and J 7 bases; bases outside gene matches: 8. The DNA of the CDR3 is TGCAGTGCTAGTGGGCTAGCGGGGGGTTTAAATGAGCAGTTCTTC. This encodes CSASGLAGGLNEQFF.

The genes are TRBV29-1 and TRBJ2-2, with a tentative D call TRBD2 (5 bases). V lost 4 bases, J lost 5 bases, and 5 bases lay in between. The CDR3 has 11 residues. CDR1 and CDR2 (germline): SQVTM, ANQGSEA. CDR3 coding DNA: TGCAGCGTTGGGGAGACCGGGGAGCTGTTTTTT. Residues: CSVGETGELFF.

The chain carries TRBV11-2 and TRBJ2-1, with D hard to call. This CDR3 has 14 amino acids. Trimming took 5 bases from V and 6 from J, leaving 14 bases between them. Looked up from germline, CDR1 is SGHAT and CDR2 is FQNNGV. CDR3 amino acids: CASSPLRAPNEQFF. DNA for the CDR3: TGTGCCAGCAGCCCCTTACGGGCCCCCAATGAGCAGTTCTTC.

The chain uses TRBV2 and TRBJ2-1; D possibly matches TRBD1 or TRBD2 (6 bases each). From germline, CDR1 is SNHLY and CDR2 FYNNEI. V shed 7 bases and J shed 3 bases, with 19 bases lying between them. CDR3 length equals 16 residues. The CDR3 nucleotides read TGTGCCAGCAAGACCCTGGGGGCGGGGTACTACAATGAGCAGTTCTTC. Translation: CASKTLGAGYYNEQFF. The entire variable domain, with the rest obtained from reference TRBV2 and TRBJ2-1, is as follows: EPEVTQTPSHQVTQMGQEVILRCVPISNHLYFYWYRQILGQKVEFLVSFYNNEISEKSEIFDDQFSVERPDGSNFTLKIRSTKLEDSAMYFCASKTLGAGYYNEQFFGPGTRLTVL.

The chain uses TRBV2 and TRBJ1-5; D is possibly TRBD1 (6 bases). The CDR3 totals 14 residues. Per germline, CDR1 SNHLY and CDR2 FYNNEI. V lost 4 bases, J lost 4 bases, and 11 bases lay in between. CDR3 amino acids: CASSGRQENQPQHF. The CDR3 DNA sequence: TGTGCCAGCAGTGGTCGACAGGAGAATCAGCCCCAGCATTTT.

Concerning this clone: One end of the junction is discordant with germline, which a read error may explain. The rearrangement links TRBV5-4 to TRBJ1-1; D possibly corresponds to TRBD1 (5 bases). Germline V gene data show CDR1 as SGHNT and CDR2 as YYREEE (reference sequence). The CDR3 is 14 amino acids. The DNA for the CDR3 is TGTGCCAGCACCTTGCTCGGGGCTTACACTGAAGCTTTCTTT. Encoded protein: CASTLLGAYTEAFF.

The CDR3 nucleotides are TGTGCCATCAGTGAGCCGGGGGGCACCTACAATGAGCAGTTCTTC. This codes for CAISEPGGTYNEQFF. The chain combines TRBV10-3 with TRBJ2-1, with D possibly matching TRBD2 (7 bases). The CDR3 has 15 amino acids. CDR1 is ENHRY and CDR2 is SYGVKD in the germline V gene. V lost 2 bases and J 2 bases, leaving 10 bases between the germline ends.

The chain is built from TRBV6-2 or TRBV6-3 and TRBJ2-7; D unresolved. This CDR3 is 13 amino acids long. Between the trimmed V and J ends, which lost 5 bases and 3 bases, there was a span of 11 bases. The V gene's germline CDR1 is MNHEY and CDR2 SVGEGT. The chain's CDR3 is CASSVYRYYEQYF. CDR3 coding DNA: TGTGCCAGCAGTGTTTACAGATACTACGAGCAGTACTTC.

V is TRBV7-9 and J is TRBJ1-1; no clear D gene. This CDR3 is 12 amino acids long. V was shortened by 5 bases and J by 9 bases, with 13 bases between the two germline ends. CDR1 and CDR2 from the germline V gene are SEHNR and FQNEAQ (reference sequence). The CDR3 sequence is CASSHGESKAFF. The CDR3 coding sequence is TGTGCCAGCAGCCACGGTGAATCGAAAGCTTTCTTT.

V and J are TRBV6-6 and TRBJ2-1; D not resolved. The length of the CDR3 is 11 residues. The germline gives CDR1 MNHNY, CDR2 SVGAGI (reference sequence). V was cut by 8 bases and J by 6 bases, with 8 bases left in between. The CDR3 loop is CASLLGNEQFF. DNA for the CDR3: TGTGCCAGCCTATTGGGCAATGAGCAGTTCTTC.

The V and J genes are TRBV5-6 and TRBJ2-5; TRBD1 agrees at 7 bases. Germline loops: CDR1 SGHDT, CDR2 YYEEEE. V was pared by 5 bases and J by 10 bases, with 8 bases of the junction left unmatched. There are 12 residues in the CDR3. CDR3 DNA sequence: TGTGCCAGCAGTCTACCCCGGGACAGCCAGTACTTC. Its translation: CASSLPRDSQYF.

The chain is built from TRBV5-1 and TRBJ1-5; a possible D gene is TRBD1 (6 bases). The V gene's germline CDR1 is SGHRS and CDR2 YFSETQ. The V end was cut by 4 bases, the J end by 0 bases, with 11 bases between. The CDR3 has 15 amino acids. In DNA form, the CDR3 reads TGCGCCAGCAGCCCAGGGACACTTAGCAATCAGCCCCAGCATTTT. It translates to CASSPGTLSNQPQHF.

The chain recombines TRBV6-5 with TRBJ1-3; no clear D. This CDR3 contains 13 residues. The germline V gene has CDR1 MNHEY and CDR2 SVGAGI. Trimming cost V 10 bases and J 0 bases, with 10 bases left between them. The CDR3 bases are TGTGCCACGGATATTCTCTCTGGAAACACCATATATTTT. Translated: CATDILSGNTIYF.

The rearrangement uses TRBV5-8 and TRBJ2-6; 7 bases are shared with TRBD2. Germline CDR1 is SGHTS and CDR2 is YDEGEE. V was clipped by 7 bases and J by 1 base; unmatched bases: 20. The CDR3 consists of 20 residues. CDR3 coding DNA: TGTGCCAGCTATAAAAACGGGGGAGGGCCCCCGGGATCTGGGGCCAACGTCCTGACTTTC. It specifies CASYKNGGGPPGSGANVLTF.

The chain links TRBV6-6 to TRBJ1-5, with a tentative D call TRBD1 (6 bases). The germline V gene encodes CDR1 MNHNY and CDR2 SVGAGI (reference sequence). V lost 4 bases and J 0 bases, leaving 13 bases between the germline ends. This CDR3 has 16 amino acids. CDR3 sequence reads: CASSLGQTLSNQPQHF. DNA for the CDR3: TGTGCCAGCAGTTTAGGACAGACCCTTAGCAATCAGCCCCAGCATTTT.

The gene calls are TRBV2 and TRBJ2-5; 13 bases line up with TRBD2. The CDR3 spans 16 residues. With 7 bases clipped from V and 4 bases from J, the junction kept 9 bases outside the gene matches. Looked up from germline, CDR1 is SNHLY and CDR2 is FYNNEI. CDR3: CASTIGTSGARETQYF. The CDR3 nucleotides read TGTGCCAGCACCATAGGGACTAGCGGGGCAAGAGAGACCCAGTACTTC.

This chain joins TRBV24-1 and TRBJ1-2, with D maybe TRBD1 (5 bases). The V gene lost 5 bases and the J gene lost 8 bases, with 20 bases spanning the gap. This CDR3 is 15 amino acids long. Looked up from germline, CDR1 is KGHDR and CDR2 is SFDVKD. CDR3 residues: CATSASRWGLGGYTF. The CDR3 DNA follows: TGTGCCACCAGTGCTTCCCGTTGGGGCTTGGGCGGCTACACCTTC.

The chain carries TRBV6-5 and TRBJ2-3; D gene ambiguous. The CDR3 covers 13 residues. Germline V gives CDR1 MNHEY, CDR2 SVGAGI. The V end was cut by 6 bases, the J end by 1 base, with 8 bases between. CDR3 region: CASRAPGTDTQYF. CDR3 in DNA: TGTGCCAGCAGGGCCCCGGGCACAGATACGCAGTATTTT.

The V and J genes are TRBV6-4 and TRBJ1-2; 8 nucleotides align to TRBD1. Germline CDR1 is MRHNA and CDR2 is SNTAGT. CDR3 length: 14 amino acids. The V and J ends lost 6 bases and 2 bases, in that order; junction bases with no gene match: 5. The CDR3 loop is CASSPTGVNYGYTF. The CDR3, as DNA: TGTGCCAGCAGCCCGACAGGGGTGAACTATGGCTACACCTTC.